The 3 T cell receptor beta chains below come from one sample, sequenced in a study of T-cell memory formation after mild COVID-19. TCRdb independently ran MiXCR on the 5' RACE reads; one entry per CDR3 protein. Of about 260,000 distinct CDR3 sequences listed, roughly 15% are singletons. Sequencing was carried out using PBMCs or a T cell subset sorted from them (not recorded which). The receptors were gathered from a man aged 18 to 35 who had mild COVID-19 (a few samples of this study predate the infection). Cell type and time point are not known.

This sequence joins TRBV7-9 and TRBJ2-7; D is uncertain. The CDR3 is 12 residues long. V was trimmed by 5 bases and J by 6 bases, leaving 11 bases between them. Per the germline V gene, CDR1 is SEHNR and CDR2 is FQNEAQ (reference sequence). Written as DNA, the CDR3 is TGTGCCAGCAGCCCGCTAGATGGCGAGCAGTACTTC. Translating gives CASSPLDGEQYF.

In its sample, this clonotype was seen a few times. The chain is built from TRBV6-5 and TRBJ2-1, with TRBD1 as a possible D gene (5 bases). CDR3 length equals 14 residues. Trimming took off 6 bases at V and 4 bases at J, with 13 bases between the two ends. CDR1 is MNHEY and CDR2 is SVGAGI in the germline V gene. The CDR3 DNA follows: TGTGCCAGCAGCGTAGACAGCTTATACAATGAGCAGTTCTTC. This encodes CASSVDSLYNEQFF.

CDR3 bases: TGTGCCAGCTGCCCAAACGGGAATGAAAAACTGTTTTTT. This gives the protein CASCPNGNEKLFF. This chain connects TRBV18 to TRBJ1-4; no clear D. Germline V CDR1 and CDR2: KGHSH, LQKENI. With 7 bases removed from V and 5 bases from J, the gap between germline ends came to 11 bases. The length of the CDR3 is 13 residues.